These T cell receptor beta chains were read from a single sample in a study of blood T cell repertoires in COVID-19. Profiled with immunoSEQ multiplex PCR; TCRdb holds only in-frame clones, not every one. This table has around 300,000 clones, around nine tenths appearing once. Material for sequencing was PBMCs or T cells enriched from blood (not recorded which). The receptors originated from a woman aged 60-75 years who had recovered from COVID-19. Each CDR3 is given with its conserved first and last residue. The D gene is left open where the match is weak. A row's size may be missing; if present it is once, few, many or a size class.

v_gene	j_gene	abundance	d_gene	CDR3aa	CDR3nt
TRBV3-1/TRBV3-2	TRBJ2-7	few	TRBD2	CASRIRERSGRGSDF	TGTGCCAGCAGAATAAGGGAACGTAGCGGGAGAGGGAGCGACTTC
TRBV5-1	TRBJ2-3	NA	NA	CASVGEGTDTQYF	TGCGCCAGCGTCGGGGAAGGAACAGATACGCAGTATTTT
TRBV27	TRBJ1-4	few	NA	CASSLRGHNEKLFF	TGTGCCAGCAGTTTACGAGGGCACAATGAAAAACTGTTTTTT
TRBV28	TRBJ1-5	NA	TRBD1	CASGTGGNQPQHF	TGTGCCAGTGGGACAGGGGGGAATCAGCCCCAGCATTTT
TRBV11-3	TRBJ2-3	NA	TRBD1	CASSFGGQGADTQYF	TGTGCCAGCAGCTTCGGGGGACAGGGCGCAGATACGCAGTATTTT
TRBV28	TRBJ1-6	few	TRBD1	CASSAGTGYNSPLHF	TGTGCCAGCAGCGCCGGGACAGGGTATAATTCACCCCTCCACTTT
TRBV2	TRBJ1-6	NA	TRBD1	CASTAGGSSYNSPLHF	TGTGCCAGCACCGCAGGGGGCAGTTCCTATAATTCACCCCTCCACTTT
TRBV27	TRBJ1-5	once	NA	CASSSFSTGSLTKQPQHF	TGTGCCAGCAGTTCCTTTTCTACAGGATCCCTCACAAAGCAGCCCCAGCATTTT
TRBV12-5	TRBJ1-3	once	TRBD1	CASGLEQGAGNTIYF	TGTGCTAGTGGTTTAGAACAGGGGGCAGGAAACACCATATATTTT
TRBV6-4	TRBJ2-1	NA	TRBD1	CASIGTGGQGRLSSYNEQFF	TGTGCCAGCATAGGGACTGGGGGACAGGGTCGACTGAGCTCCTACAATGAGCAGTTCTTC
TRBV2	TRBJ2-5	NA	TRBD1	CASRRTGEEETQYF	TGTGCCAGCAGAAGGACAGGGGAGGAGGAGACCCAGTACTTC
TRBV4-1	TRBJ2-1	NA	TRBD2	CASSQEDLAGLRWEQFF	TGCGCCAGCAGCCAAGAGGATCTAGCGGGCCTACGTTGGGAGCAGTTCTTC
TRBV11-3	TRBJ2-7	NA	TRBD1	CASSLPGQGAYEQYF	TGTGCCAGCAGCTTGCCGGGACAGGGGGCCTACGAGCAGTACTTC
TRBV6-6	TRBJ1-3	once	NA	CASRVGSGNTIYF	TGTGCCAGCAGGGTTGGCTCCGGAAACACCATATATTTT
TRBV6-6	TRBJ1-1	NA	TRBD1	CASRGQGATEAFF	TGTGCCAGCAGGGGACAGGGGGCCACTGAAGCTTTCTTT
TRBV6-5	TRBJ2-7	NA	TRBD2	CASSSTLSGSYEQYF	TGTGCCAGCAGCTCAACCCTTAGCGGGTCCTACGAGCAGTACTTC
TRBV19	TRBJ1-2	NA	NA	CASTSRDRSYGYTF	TGTGCCAGTACTTCCAGGGATAGGTCCTATGGCTACACCTTC
TRBV7-9	TRBJ2-4	few	NA	CASSPRDIQYF	TGTGCCAGCAGCCCCCGGGACATTCAGTACTTC
TRBV4-1	TRBJ2-1	NA	NA	CASSPAGASYNEQFF	TGCGCCAGCAGCCCGGCGGGGGCTTCCTACAATGAGCAGTTCTTC
TRBV2	TRBJ1-3	NA	NA	CASSSFDPRGNTIYF	TGTGCCAGCAGCTCTTTTGACCCTAGGGGAAACACCATATATTTT
TRBV7-3	TRBJ2-7	NA	TRBD2	CASSTGGREQYF	TGTGCCAGCAGCACGGGGGGGCGAGAGCAGTACTTC
TRBV11-2	TRBJ1-1	NA	NA	CASIPTGGLAEAFF	TGTGCCAGCATCCCCACCGGGGGGCTGGCTGAAGCTTTCTTT
TRBV27	TRBJ2-7	NA	NA	CASSDQGHFSYEQYF	TGTGCCAGCAGTGATCAAGGACACTTCTCCTACGAGCAGTACTTC
TRBV5-1	TRBJ2-7	NA	TRBD2	CASSFVSGTHYEQYF	TGCGCCAGCAGCTTCGTTAGCGGGACGCACTACGAGCAGTACTTC
TRBV7-3	TRBJ2-1	NA	TRBD2	CASSSKGTSYNEQFF	TGTGCCAGCAGCTCAAAGGGGACTAGTTACAATGAGCAGTTCTTC
TRBV5-8	TRBJ2-7	NA	TRBD1	CASPGQGYEQYF	TGTGCCAGCCCGGGACAGGGATACGAGCAGTACTTC
TRBV10-3	TRBJ2-2	NA	NA	CAISAGGVAGPRGTGELFF	TGTGCCATCAGCGCAGGGGGAGTAGCGGGGCCCCGTGGGACCGGGGAGCTGTTTTTT
TRBV5-1	TRBJ2-5	NA	TRBD2	CASSLALAGALETQYF	TGCGCCAGCAGCTTGGCCCTAGCGGGAGCGTTAGAGACCCAGTACTTC
TRBV5-1	TRBJ2-2	NA	NA	CASSSPQSNTGELFF	TGCGCCAGCAGCTCGCCACAATCGAACACCGGGGAGCTGTTTTTT
TRBV2	TRBJ2-2	NA	NA	CASSPHNTGELFF	TGTGCCAGCAGTCCCCATAACACCGGGGAGCTGTTTTTT
TRBV29-1	TRBJ2-1	NA	TRBD2	CSVWGLAGAGNEQFF	TGCAGCGTTTGGGGACTAGCGGGAGCGGGGAATGAGCAGTTCTTC
TRBV6-1	TRBJ2-1	NA	TRBD2	CASSDVGLASNEQFF	TGTGCCAGCAGTGATGTCGGACTAGCTTCCAATGAGCAGTTCTTC
TRBV27	TRBJ2-6	NA	NA	CASSLSFSGANVLTF	TGTGCCAGCAGTTTGTCGTTCTCTGGGGCCAACGTCCTGACTTTC
TRBV28	TRBJ1-1	few	NA	CASSLQNTEAFF	TGTGCCAGCAGTTTACAGAACACTGAAGCTTTCTTT
TRBV10-3	TRBJ1-2	NA	NA	CAISESIGVSVGANYGYTF	TGTGCCATCAGTGAGTCGATTGGGGTTAGCGTAGGAGCTAACTATGGCTACACCTTC
TRBV6-5	TRBJ2-7	NA	TRBD2	CASSSAVAGGAYEQYF	TGTGCCAGCAGTTCCGCGGTAGCGGGGGGAGCCTACGAGCAGTACTTC
TRBV28	TRBJ1-2	NA	TRBD1	CASSRRTGTNYGYTF	TGTGCCAGCAGTCGCCGGACAGGAACTAACTATGGCTACACCTTC
TRBV12-3/TRBV12-4	TRBJ1-3	NA	NA	CASSWSPADTIYF	TGTGCCAGCAGTTGGTCCCCGGCGGACACCATATATTTT
TRBV12-5	TRBJ1-5	NA	NA	CASGSPGGDQPQHF	TGTGCTAGTGGTTCCCCCGGAGGGGATCAGCCCCAGCATTTT
TRBV6-1	TRBJ2-2	once	TRBD1	CASIQGDYGELFF	TGTGCCAGCATCCAGGGGGATTACGGGGAGCTGTTTTTT
TRBV9	TRBJ1-2	NA	TRBD1	CASSVTGQGALNYGYTF	TGTGCCAGCAGCGTTACAGGACAGGGGGCCCTAAACTATGGCTACACCTTC
TRBV12-5	TRBJ1-1	NA	NA	CASGIGTLLDRRRNTEAFF	TGTGCTAGTGGTATTGGTACTCTCCTGGACAGAAGGAGGAACACTGAAGCTTTCTTT
TRBV7-8	TRBJ2-3	NA	TRBD2	CASSLSLAGGKTDTQYF	TGTGCCAGCAGCTTAAGTCTAGCGGGGGGGAAGACAGATACGCAGTATTTT
TRBV10-3	TRBJ2-2	NA	NA	CAIRKQGSGELFF	TGTGCCATCAGGAAACAGGGATCCGGGGAGCTGTTTTTT
TRBV6-1	TRBJ1-6	NA	NA	CASSDPIGSFNSPLHF	TGTGCCAGCAGTGATCCTATCGGGTCGTTCAATTCACCCCTCCACTTT
TRBV6-4	TRBJ1-6	NA	NA	CASSINPGLTDSPLHF	TGTGCCAGCAGTATCAATCCGGGACTTACCGATTCACCCCTCCACTTT
TRBV27	TRBJ1-2	NA	NA	CASSYYKDYGYTF	TGTGCCAGCAGTTATTACAAAGACTATGGCTACACCTTC
TRBV5-1	TRBJ2-5	NA	NA	CASSLPGTATQVWGETQYF	TGCGCCAGCAGCTTGCCGGGGACTGCAACGCAGGTTTGGGGAGAGACCCAGTACTTC
TRBV7-8	TRBJ1-5	NA	TRBD1	CASSDDRGIQPQHF	TGTGCCAGCAGCGACGACAGGGGTATTCAGCCCCAGCATTTT
TRBV15	TRBJ2-5	NA	TRBD1	CATSREGTGTETQYF	TGTGCCACCAGCAGAGAAGGGACAGGGACCGAGACCCAGTACTTC
TRBV5-1	TRBJ1-2	NA	NA	CASSLVWQDGYTF	TGCGCCAGCAGCTTGGTGTGGCAAGATGGCTACACCTTC
TRBV7-9	TRBJ1-1	NA	NA	CASSLGSGAEAFF	TGTGCCAGCAGCTTAGGTTCCGGGGCTGAAGCTTTCTTT
TRBV5-1	TRBJ2-1	NA	TRBD2	CASSSLAGVDEQFF	TGCGCCAGCAGCTCGCTAGCGGGAGTGGATGAGCAGTTCTTC
TRBV12-3/TRBV12-4	TRBJ1-2	NA	NA	CASSLGVQSGYTF	TGTGCCAGCAGTTTAGGTGTCCAGTCGGGCTACACCTTC
TRBV5-1	TRBJ1-1	NA	NA	CASSHVGEGSLAFF	TGCGCCAGCAGCCACGTTGGGGAGGGATCTCTGGCTTTCTTT